This T cell receptor (beta chain) emerged from a study of shared clonotypes between healthy human individuals. In the study overall: CD4 naive cells filled three plates per donor, CD4 memory three, CD8 naive two and CD8 memory one.

The germline gives CDR1 LNHDA, CDR2 SQIVND (reference sequence). The CDR3 has 15 amino acids. Trimming took off 5 bases at V and 2 bases at J, with 14 bases between the two ends. Terminally differentiated effector memory CD45RA+ cells were left out of the naive CD8 fraction, which was CD45RO-negative and positively selected for CCR7. Researchers divided each subset's genomic DNA evenly across several immunoSEQ plates. Some 28,000 T cell genomes (roughly 220 ng DNA) went into each sorted-subset replicate. Produced via immunoSEQ multiplex PCR; TCRdb's table is partial and in-frame only. This sample has about 2.1 million clones; approximately 92% occur once, and the top ten carry around 1.7%. About this clone itself: The antigen is not known.

Whole-study results and caveats: In contrast to clonotypes shared by all four donors, non-shared clonotypes had lower generation probabilities.

The sample consisted of naive CD8+ T cells from PBMCs. The clonotype comes from a man between 18 and 35 years old in good health. Some clones in this sample may be carry-over from other donors' samples. The rearrangement joins TRBV19 to TRBJ2-3, with D perhaps matching TRBD1 (6 bases). In DNA form, the CDR3 reads TGTGCCAGTAGTCCTATGACAGGCAACACAGATACGCAGTATTTT. It is translated as CASSPMTGNTDTQYF.